This T cell receptor (beta chain) is drawn from a study of blood T cell repertoires in COVID-19. For the study at large: Sample material is recorded as cDNA or gDNA derived from T cells, B-cell-depleted T cells, or PBMCs.

Repertoires were generated with immunoSEQ multiplex PCR, while TCRdb's copy carries only in-frame clones and drops some. The data show about 200,000 clones, 88% seen once. A few counts support this clone. The sequence was obtained from a man younger than 30 with active or convalescent COVID-19. Sequencing was performed on peripheral blood.

The DNA for the CDR3 is TGCAGCGTTGAACTGACGGGAACAGATACGCAGTATTTT. Its translation: CSVELTGTDTQYF. This chain links TRBV29-1 with TRBJ2-3; TRBD2 might be the D (5 bases). With 2 bases removed from V and 3 bases from J, the gap between germline ends came to 9 bases. Looked up from germline, CDR1 is SQVTM and CDR2 is ANQGSEA. This CDR3 is 13 amino acids long.